Described below is a single T cell receptor beta chain sequence and its context. The target antigen is unknown. Deletions cut 5 bases from V and 5 bases from J, with 15 bases between. The CDR3 is 14 residues long. Through a sample-barcoded 5' primer and a J-beta primer mix, a second PCR was run for roughly 7 to 11 cycles. TCRdb recomputed calls from the 5' RACE reads with MiXCR, one row per CDR3 protein. The sample carries roughly 2 million distinct CDR3 sequences, 49% recorded once. The sample originates from a study of blood T cells in healthy people across ages. General study points: PBMCs left unsorted prevented a conclusive naive versus antigen-experienced comparison. Compared with aged donors, long-lived donors showed fewer expanded clones, suggesting selection.

Sequenced material: blood. This receptor was identified in a middle-aged woman in good health. The chain recombines TRBV12-3 or TRBV12-4 with TRBJ1-2; D might be TRBD1 (6 bases). The CDR3 loop is CASSPQTGLYGYTF. As DNA, the CDR3 is TGTGCCAGCAGTCCACAGACAGGTCTATATGGCTACACCTTC.